The 5 T cell receptor beta chains reported below all come from one sample, sequenced in a study of OX40 agonist ivuxolimab in advanced cancers. Profiling relied on immunoSEQ multiplex PCR, and the TCRdb table lists in-frame clones only, not all of them. The sample includes 65,000 to 75,000 clones, 75% to 85% of them seen just once. The sample consisted of CD4+ or CD8+ T cells sorted from blood, taken in a trial of the OX40 agonist ivuxolimab. These receptors were obtained from an adult with an advanced solid tumor such as melanoma, head and neck, liver or kidney cancer.

The gene calls are TRBV6-5 and TRBJ2-3, with D possibly being TRBD1 or TRBD2 (5 bases each). V dropped 5 bases and J dropped 5 bases, with 14 bases sitting between them. CDR3 length: 14 amino acids. The germline CDR1 and CDR2 sequences are MNHEY and SVGAGI. For the CDR3, the DNA is TGTGCCAGCAGTCTTAGAGGGGCTATAGATACGCAGTATTTT. Protein: CASSLRGAIDTQYF.

The chain links TRBV6-5 to TRBJ2-5; possible D gene TRBD2, 5 bases. V was trimmed by 4 bases and J by 5 bases, leaving 5 bases between them. Germline V lookup: CDR1 MNHEY, CDR2 SVGAGI. This CDR3 comprises 11 residues. As DNA, the CDR3 is TGTGCCAGCAGTTTAGCGGAGACCCAGTACTTC. It codes for CASSLAETQYF.

This clone was observed a handful of times. The chain uses TRBV5-4 and TRBJ1-1; D gene unclear. CDR3 size: 15 residues. Germline V lookup: CDR1 SGHNT, CDR2 YYREEE (reference sequence). V lost 1 base and J lost 4, with 14 bases in between. CDR3 coding DNA: TGTGCCAGCAGCTTGTTGCGCCAGGCATCCACTGAAGCTTTCTTT. This encodes CASSLLRQASTEAFF.

As concerns this clone: The junction departs from the called germline gene at one end, perhaps through a read error. This chain connects TRBV19 to TRBJ1-5, with D perhaps matching TRBD1 (6 bases). The CDR3 extends over 15 amino acids. Germline CDR1 and CDR2: LNHDA and SQIVND (reference sequence). This CDR3 reads CASRIGDRSHQPQHF. Written as DNA, the CDR3 is TGTGCCAGTAGGATAGGCGACAGGAGCCATCAGCCCCAGCATTTT.

J is TRBJ2-1 and V is TRBV28, with D possibly TRBD1 on 6 matching bases. The CDR3 is 16 residues long. From germline, CDR1 is MDHEN and CDR2 SYDVKM. Trimming took off 5 bases at V and 0 bases at J, with 14 bases between the two ends. CDR3 sequence (DNA): TGTGCCAGCAGTGGCCGGACAGCCGACTCCTACAATGAGCAGTTCTTC. It codes for CASSGRTADSYNEQFF.